The 25 T cell receptor beta chains reported below all come from one sample, sequenced in a study of Ad26.COV2.S vaccination and SARS-CoV-2 variants (dated by TCRdb to about 2021). The sample's treatment or condition label is to be understood as: roughly 18 received Ad26.COV2.S at low or high dose, single or two shots; roughly 5 received placebo; per-sample allocation not given. For vaccine and placebo recipients, the sequenced repertoires came from samples collected on day 63 after the first injection. Libraries were made using the immunoSEQ multiplex PCR assay. As stored in TCRdb, this immuneACCESS dataset retains in-frame rearrangements with V and J assigned. A fraction of the clones does not appear; measured against another copy, unresolved V genes explain less than half of the discrepancy, and the remainder lacks a known reason. The sample table shows approximately 420,000 clones, and 75% to 90% are seen once. Clones ranked in the top ten supply roughly 3.5% of the sample.

The specimen was peripheral blood, collected in a trial of Ad26.COV2.S vaccine versus placebo. The receptors were sampled from a person aged 18-60 years who received the Ad26.COV2.S COVID-19 vaccine or a placebo.

This chain connects TRBV20-1 to TRBJ2-1, with a weak D call TRBD1 (5 bases). The CDR3 totals 11 residues. V shed 0 bases and J shed 13 bases, with 10 bases lying between them. Germline CDR1 DFQATT, CDR2 SNEGSKA (reference sequence). Written as DNA, the CDR3 is TGCAGTGCTAGAGATTGGCAGGGACAGTTCTTC. It yields the protein CSARDWQGQFF.

This chain joins TRBV5-4 and TRBJ1-2; D is possibly TRBD1 (6 bases). There are 18 residues in the CDR3. Per the germline V gene, CDR1 is SGHNT and CDR2 is YYREEE (reference sequence). V shed 0 bases and J shed 2 bases, with 20 bases lying between them. The CDR3 DNA follows: TGTGCCAGCAGCTTGGGGGCGGGGAGGGGACAAGAAAACTATGGCTACACCTTC. It yields the protein CASSLGAGRGQENYGYTF. Variable domain in full (rest from reference TRBV5-4 and TRBJ1-2): ETGVTQSPTHLIKTRGQQVTLRCSSQSGHNTVSWYQQALGQGPQFIFQYYREEENGRGNFPPRFSGLQFPNYSSELNVNALELDDSALYLCASSLGAGRGQENYGYTFGSGTRLTVV.

The chain carries TRBV15 and TRBJ2-7; 11 bases fit TRBD1. CDR3 length: 16 residues. V shed 0 bases and J 6 bases; nucleotides not matched to a gene: 7. The germline gives CDR1 LNHNV, CDR2 YYDKDF (reference sequence). CDR3 region: CATSRELGTGGSEQYF. The CDR3 nucleotides read TGTGCCACCAGCAGAGAATTAGGGACAGGGGGGTCCGAGCAGTACTTC.

This chain uses TRBV7-2 with TRBJ2-7, with D uncertain. Trimming took 7 bases from V and 2 from J, leaving 18 bases between them. The CDR3 sequence is 15 residues long. CDR1 is SGHTA and CDR2 is FQGNSA in the germline V gene. The CDR3 region has the DNA TGTGCCAGCACCCGACCAGGCACGATTCCCTACGAGCAGTACTTC. The encoded protein is CASTRPGTIPYEQYF.

This clone was seen once. This sequence joins TRBV2 and TRBJ2-1; 7 bases match TRBD1. The V gene end was trimmed by 6 bases and the J gene end by 7 bases; junction bases not matched to a gene: 9. Per the germline V gene, CDR1 is SNHLY and CDR2 is FYNNEI. This CDR3 contains 14 residues. This chain's CDR3 is CASRKGETGNEQFF. In DNA form, the CDR3 reads TGTGCCAGCAGAAAAGGGGAGACAGGGAATGAGCAGTTCTTC.

Points on this clone: The DNA is omitted, as the CDR3 cannot be located on it reliably, and the CDR3 follows TCRdb's listing. The J gene is TRBJ1-2, the V gene TRBV12-2; the table's D call, TRBD1, has no DNA check behind it. TRBV12-2 is a pseudogene segment. The CDR3 numbers 19 amino acids, ends counted. CDR3 sequence reads: CASRLAHFGTGTGGYGYTF.

The rearrangement uses TRBV2 and TRBJ2-7; no firm D call. V lost 2 bases, J lost 3 bases, and 17 bases lay in between. The CDR3 sequence is 16 residues long. From germline, CDR1 is SNHLY and CDR2 FYNNEI. In DNA, the CDR3 is TGTGCCAGCAGTGAATCGTTCAGGACCCCTATCTACGAGCAGTACTTC. Encoded protein: CASSESFRTPIYEQYF.

The genes are TRBV5-5 and TRBJ2-7; D tentatively fits TRBD1 or TRBD2 (5 bases each). This CDR3 contains 13 residues. V lost 3 bases, J lost 5 bases, and 12 bases lay in between. The germline V gene encodes CDR1 SGHKS and CDR2 YYEKEE (reference sequence). CDR3 in DNA: TGTGCCAGCAGCTGGGGGTCCGCCGACGAGCAGTACTTC. It yields the protein CASSWGSADEQYF.

The rearrangement joins TRBV5-6 to TRBJ2-2; possible D gene TRBD2, 6 bases. The V gene lost 0 bases and the J gene lost 5 bases, with 11 bases spanning the gap. Germline V gives CDR1 SGHDT, CDR2 YYEEEE. There are 15 residues in the CDR3. The chain's CDR3 is CASSLAGSGTGELFF. The CDR3 DNA reads TGTGCCAGCAGCTTGGCCGGCAGCGGGACCGGGGAGCTGTTTTTT. The full variable domain, rest sourced from reference TRBV5-6 and TRBJ2-2, is DAGVTQSPTHLIKTRGQQVTLRCSPKSGHDTVSWYQQALGQGPQFIFQYYEEEERQRGNFPDRFSGHQFPNYSSELNVNALLLGDSALYLCASSLAGSGTGELFFGEGSRLTVL.

The chain is built from TRBV7-8 and TRBJ1-4; no clear D gene. Trimming took off 6 bases at V and 5 bases at J, with 10 bases between the two ends. The CDR3 totals 13 residues. From germline, CDR1 is SGHVS and CDR2 FQNEAQ. In DNA, the CDR3 is TGTGCCAGCAGAATGCTCTTCAATGAAAAACTGTTTTTT. It codes for CASRMLFNEKLFF.

A few counts support this clone. The chain has TRBV7-8 and TRBJ1-5, with a possible D match to TRBD1 (6 bases). Per germline, CDR1 SGHVS and CDR2 FQNEAQ. V was cut by 6 bases and J by 5 bases, with 20 bases left in between. CDR3 length: 16 residues. CDR3 region: CASSPSRGASDQPQHF. CDR3 sequence (DNA): TGTGCCAGCAGTCCCTCTCGGGGGGCAAGTGATCAGCCCCAGCATTTT.

This clone came up once. The rearrangement links TRBV4-3 to TRBJ2-7; D remains ambiguous. This CDR3 is built from 15 residues. Trimming cost V 0 bases and J 6 bases, with 15 bases left between them. The germline V gene has CDR1 LGHNA and CDR2 YSLEER. The CDR3 DNA reads TGCGCCAGCAGCCAAGATCGTCAGGAGAGCCGCGAGCAGTACTTC. Protein: CASSQDRQESREQYF.

This chain connects TRBV5-4 to TRBJ2-2, with D possibly being TRBD1 (8 bases). The V gene lost 4 bases and the J gene lost 4 bases, with 20 bases spanning the gap. CDR3 length: 17 amino acids. Per the germline V gene, CDR1 is SGHNT and CDR2 is YYREEE (reference sequence). The CDR3 is CASSPDREGFGTGELFF. In nucleotides, the CDR3 is TGTGCCAGCAGCCCGGACAGGGAGGGCTTCGGCACCGGGGAGCTGTTTTTT.

This chain's CDR3 is CASSLGTLDGYTF. The CDR3 nucleotides are TGTGCCAGTAGTCTGGGGACTTTGGATGGCTACACCTTC. The chain uses TRBV19 and TRBJ1-2; D is possibly TRBD1 (5 bases). The CDR3 sequence is 13 residues long. Per the germline V gene, CDR1 is LNHDA and CDR2 is SQIVND (reference sequence). The V gene lost 5 bases and the J gene lost 6 bases, with 13 bases spanning the gap.

This clone was detected only once. The gene calls are TRBV7-2 and TRBJ1-1; D uncertain. V was trimmed by 10 bases and J by 6 bases, leaving 18 bases between them. The length of the CDR3 is 13 residues. Germline-derived CDR1 and CDR2 are SGHTA and FQGNSA. CDR3: CATCTGSAAEAFF. CDR3 DNA: TGTGCCACTTGTACCGGGTCAGCGGCTGAAGCTTTCTTT.

About this clone: The same CDR3 also results from other DNA sequences found in this sample. The chain combines TRBV7-9 with TRBJ1-2; D is perhaps TRBD1 (6 bases). Trimming shortened V by 1 base and J by 6 bases, and 6 bases separated the two germline ends. This CDR3 spans 12 amino acids. Germline CDR1 SEHNR, CDR2 FQNEAQ (reference sequence). This CDR3 reads CASSLGTDGYTF. Written as DNA, the CDR3 is TGTGCCAGCAGCTTAGGGACAGATGGCTACACCTTC.

This rearrangement joins TRBV18 to TRBJ1-1; 9 bases are a match to TRBD1. The CDR3 covers 12 residues. Trimming at V came to 4 bases and at J to 7 bases, leaving 1 base not matched to a gene. CDR1 and CDR2 from the germline V gene are KGHSH and LQKENI. The CDR3 DNA reads TGTGCCAGCTCACAGACAGGGGGTGAAGCTTTCTTT. Amino acid sequence: CASSQTGGEAFF. The whole variable domain, remainder taken from reference TRBV18 and TRBJ1-1, is NAGVMQNPRHLVRRRGQEARLRCSPMKGHSHVYWYRQLPEEGLKFMVYLQKENIIDESGMPKERFSAEFPKEGPSILRIQQVVRGDSAAYFCASSQTGGEAFFGQGTRLTVV.

The chain is built from TRBV4-1 and TRBJ1-4; D is unresolved. Deletions cut 0 bases from V and 0 bases from J, with 8 bases between. The length of the CDR3 is 16 residues. Germline assignment: CDR1 MGHRA and CDR2 YSYEKL. CDR3 nucleotides: TGCGCCAGCAGCCAAGATCGGGTTGCAACTAATGAAAAACTGTTTTTT. This encodes CASSQDRVATNEKLFF.

This chain joins TRBV27 and TRBJ2-1, with D perhaps matching TRBD2 (6 bases). CDR3 size: 16 residues. Trimming shortened V by 0 bases and J by 1 base, and 10 bases separated the two germline ends. CDR1 MNHEY and CDR2 SMNVEV come from the germline V gene (reference sequence). The CDR3 here is CASSLSEGLSYNEQFF. The CDR3 DNA reads TGTGCCAGCAGTTTATCGGAGGGGTTGTCCTACAATGAGCAGTTCTTC.

The rearrangement links TRBV29-1 to TRBJ1-2; tentatively, D is TRBD1 (5 bases). The CDR3 spans 13 residues. Germline V lookup: CDR1 SQVTM, CDR2 ANQGSEA. V was shortened by 4 bases and J by 4 bases, with 13 bases between the two germline ends. The CDR3 loop reads CSVGSGDLYGYTF. CDR3 in DNA: TGCAGCGTTGGGTCTGGGGACCTCTATGGCTACACCTTC.

This clone was recorded only once. The chain carries TRBV7-9 and TRBJ2-7, with unresolved D. V was clipped by 0 bases and J by 5 bases, with 14 bases between them. Germline CDR1 SEHNR, CDR2 FQNEAQ (reference sequence). The CDR3 consists of 15 residues. The CDR3 is CASSLAVFPTHEQYF. The CDR3 nucleotides are TGTGCCAGCAGCTTAGCGGTATTCCCGACGCACGAGCAGTACTTC.

CDR3 nucleotides: TGTGCCAGCAGCTTACAGGTAGTCGATCAGCCCCAGCATTTT. This sequence encodes CASSLQVVDQPQHF. This sequence joins TRBV7-2 and TRBJ1-5; D not resolved. From germline, CDR1 is SGHTA and CDR2 FQGNSA. V dropped 2 bases and J dropped 5 bases, with 10 bases sitting between them. The CDR3 length is 14 residues. The full variable domain, rest sourced from reference TRBV7-2 and TRBJ1-5, is GAGVSQSPSNKVTEKGKDVELRCDPISGHTALYWYRQSLGQGLEFLIYFQGNSAPDKSGLPSDRFSAERTGGSVSTLTIQRTQQEDSAVYLCASSLQVVDQPQHFGDGTRLSIL.

The genes are TRBV6-5 and TRBJ1-5; unclear D gene. Germline V CDR1 and CDR2: MNHEY, SVGAGI. Trimming pared 2 bases from V and 2 bases from J, leaving 4 bases between. The CDR3 has 13 residues. The CDR3 loop is CASSYRGNQPQHF. The CDR3 region has the DNA TGTGCCAGCAGTTACAGGGGCAATCAGCCCCAGCATTTT.

CDR3 in amino acids: CASRPAGNTGELFF. For the CDR3, the DNA is TGTGCCAGTAGACCAGCGGGGAATACCGGGGAGCTGTTTTTT. The chain couples TRBV19 to TRBJ2-2; 7 nucleotides match TRBD2. V shed 6 bases and J 5 bases; nucleotides not matched to a gene: 6. The CDR3 is made up of 14 amino acids. Germline V lookup: CDR1 LNHDA, CDR2 SQIVND (reference sequence).

The chain joins TRBV7-9 to TRBJ2-3; no reliable D call. Germline-derived CDR1 and CDR2 are SEHNR and FQNEAQ (reference sequence). The CDR3 runs 15 residues. The V gene lost 5 bases and the J gene lost 0 bases, with 12 bases spanning the gap. DNA for the CDR3: TGTGCCAGCAGCCCCCGTACAACTAGCACAGATACGCAGTATTTT. This translates into CASSPRTTSTDTQYF.